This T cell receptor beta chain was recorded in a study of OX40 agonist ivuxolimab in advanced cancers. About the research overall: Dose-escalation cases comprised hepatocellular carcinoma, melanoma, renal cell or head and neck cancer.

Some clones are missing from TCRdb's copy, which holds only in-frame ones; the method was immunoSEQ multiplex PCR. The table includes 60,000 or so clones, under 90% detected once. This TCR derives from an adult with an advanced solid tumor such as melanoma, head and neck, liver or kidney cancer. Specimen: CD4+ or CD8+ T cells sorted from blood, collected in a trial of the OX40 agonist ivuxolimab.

The CDR3 coding sequence is TGTGCCAGCAGCTTGAATAGCGGGAGAGTGGGGGAGACCCAGTACTTC. This encodes CASSLNSGRVGETQYF. This chain joins TRBV7-2 and TRBJ2-5; TRBD2 agrees at 9 bases. Germline lookup yields CDR1 SGHTA and CDR2 FQGNSA. Unmatched junction bases numbered 10, after V lost 3 bases and J lost 5 bases. This CDR3 has 16 residues.